This T cell receptor beta chain was obtained from a study of cytomegalovirus exposure and HLA in healthy donors. Study summary: Across 350 to 400 genotyped donors, 81% landed in the Caucasian-associated ancestry cluster.

J gave up 4 bases and V 4 bases, and 10 bases lay outside the gene matches. CDR3 length equals 15 residues. Germline lookup yields CDR1 SGHRS and CDR2 YFSETQ. PCR involved 60 Vbeta and 13 Jbeta primers. Method: immunoSEQ multiplex PCR; TCRdb's copy keeps in-frame clones and lacks some. The sample holds more than 50,000 clones. The rearrangement links TRBV5-1 to TRBJ1-1; 7 bases agree with TRBD1. Material: PBMCs. The TCR was taken from a woman in her 40s in good health and CMV-seronegative. The CDR3 region is CASSRETGSVTEAFF. The CDR3 nucleotides read TGCGCCAGCAGCAGGGAGACAGGGTCGGTCACTGAAGCTTTCTTT. The full variable domain, rest sourced from reference TRBV5-1 and TRBJ1-1, is KAGVTQTPRYLIKTRGQQVTLSCSPISGHRSVSWYQQTPGQGLQFLFEYFSETQRNKGNFPGRFSGRQFSNSRSEMNVSTLELGDSALYLCASSRETGSVTEAFFGQGTRLTVV.